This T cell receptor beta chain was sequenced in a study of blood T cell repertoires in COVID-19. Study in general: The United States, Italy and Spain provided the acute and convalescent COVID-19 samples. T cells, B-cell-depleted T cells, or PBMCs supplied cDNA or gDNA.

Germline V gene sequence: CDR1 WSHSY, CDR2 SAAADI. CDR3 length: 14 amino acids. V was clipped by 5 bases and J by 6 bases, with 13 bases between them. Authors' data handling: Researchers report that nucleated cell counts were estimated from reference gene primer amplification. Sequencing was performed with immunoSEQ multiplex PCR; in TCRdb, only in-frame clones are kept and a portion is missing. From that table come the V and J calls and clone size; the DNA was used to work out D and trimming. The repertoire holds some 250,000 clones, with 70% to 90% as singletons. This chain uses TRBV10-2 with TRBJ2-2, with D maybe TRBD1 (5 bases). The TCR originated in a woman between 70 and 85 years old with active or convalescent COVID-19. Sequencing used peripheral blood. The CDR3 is CASSPGRSAGELFF. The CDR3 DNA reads TGCGCCAGCAGTCCAGGGCGTTCGGCCGGGGAGCTGTTTTTT.